This T cell receptor beta chain came from a study of control samples from healthy donors and cancer patients. The germline V gene has CDR1 SEHNR and CDR2 FQNEAQ (reference sequence). The CDR3 has 16 residues. V lost 4 bases to trimming and J lost 3 bases, with 16 bases between them. Clones were read by immunoSEQ multiplex PCR, and TCRdb kept only the in-frame ones, dropping some. The top ten clones hold approximately 2.4% of a sample with about 52,000 clones, around 95% of them seen once. What was sequenced was blood. The sequence came from a man aged 30 to 45 in good health. This rearrangement joins TRBV7-9 to TRBJ1-5; possibly TRBD1 for D (5 bases). The CDR3 sequence is CASSSLGTGVNQPQHF. CDR3 sequence (DNA): TGTGCCAGCAGCTCGTTGGGGACTGGTGTCAATCAGCCCCAGCATTTT.